This TCR beta chain was identified during a study of T cells in localized non-small cell lung cancer. Study-wide results and limits: When the top 100 tumor clones were examined, a median roughly 62 of them also appeared in the adjacent lung, which was paired and uninvolved.

This CDR3 has 16 residues. The germline V gene encodes CDR1 KGHSH and CDR2 LQKENI. V dropped 1 base and J dropped 9 bases, with 20 bases sitting between them. Here immunoSEQ multiplex PCR was the method, and the copy in TCRdb shows in-frame clones only, minus some. Of around 1,700 clones in the sample, 30% to 45% are singletons; the top ten hold roughly 35%. Of note for this clone: Antigen: not known.

The chain joins TRBV18 to TRBJ2-3, with unresolved D. The receptor's source is a woman aged 35 to 70 with stage II lung adenocarcinoma. The sample here was lung tumor tissue, taken before any cancer treatment. CDR3 sequence: CASSPLGQVGKETQYF. The CDR3, as DNA: TGTGCCAGCTCACCACTGGGCCAGGTTGGTAAGGAAACGCAGTATTTT.